This T cell receptor beta chain was identified during a study of identical twins. This clonotype came up once. Using its own MiXCR run on the 5' RACE reads, TCRdb lists one record per CDR3 protein. The data show some 250,000 distinct CDR3 sequences, 10% to 15% seen once. Germline lookup yields CDR1 SGHTA and CDR2 FQGNSA. Trimming pared 5 bases from V and 2 bases from J, leaving 13 bases between. The CDR3 spans 15 residues. These data were also filed under a second study, of yellow fever vaccine responses in identical twins.

The chain links TRBV7-2 to TRBJ2-1; D call uncertain. This receptor was identified in a woman between 18 and 29 years old in good health. Sequencing was performed on memory (CD45RO+) T cells sorted from blood. CDR3 protein: CASSPLRSTYNEQFF. In DNA, the CDR3 is TGTGCCAGCAGCCCCCTGCGGTCAACCTACAATGAGCAGTTCTTC.